This TCR beta chain was captured by sequencing in a study of blood T cell repertoires in COVID-19. Study-wide background: The study drew acute and convalescent COVID-19 samples from the United States, Italy and Spain.

Seattle patients were enrolled during active infection and followed longitudinally. The CDR3 totals 14 residues. Trimming shortened V by 5 bases and J by 6 bases, and 14 bases separated the two germline ends. Germline assignment: CDR1 SEHNR and CDR2 FQNEAQ (reference sequence). Per the authors' pipeline: Amplification from reference gene primers served as the basis for estimated nucleated cell counts. Method: immunoSEQ multiplex PCR; TCRdb's copy keeps in-frame clones and lacks some. The D gene and trimming were derived from the DNA, and the V and J assignments and clone size from that table. The table shows 95,000 to 100,000 clones, with 70% to 90% occurring only once.

The sequenced sample consisted of peripheral blood. The rearrangement joins TRBV7-9 to TRBJ2-1, with D perhaps matching TRBD2 (5 bases). This clonotype originated in a human donor with COVID-19, enrolled during active disease. The donor label of this sample is uncertain. CDR3 DNA: TGTGCCAGCAGCCCCCGGTTCGGACTCAATGAGCAGTTCTTC. This sequence encodes CASSPRFGLNEQFF.